This TCR beta chain was captured in a study of OX40 agonist ivuxolimab in advanced cancers. Profiling relied on immunoSEQ multiplex PCR, and the TCRdb table lists in-frame clones only, not all of them. This table holds approximately 33,000 clones, 80% to 90% found once. Per germline, CDR1 SNHLY and CDR2 FYNNEI. This CDR3 has 15 amino acids. V lost 2 bases and J 12 bases, leaving 20 bases between the germline ends. The sample here was CD4+ or CD8+ T cells sorted from blood, taken in a trial of the OX40 agonist ivuxolimab. V usage is TRBV2 and J usage is TRBJ2-1; tentatively, D is TRBD2 (6 bases). This TCR came from an adult with an advanced solid tumor such as melanoma, head and neck, liver or kidney cancer. DNA of the CDR3: TGTGCCAGCAGTGAACGTTCGGGACTCCACCTCAGGCAGTTCTTC. This encodes CASSERSGLHLRQFF.